These 3 T cell receptor beta chains originate from one sample sequenced in a study of spatial heterogeneity in lung cancer (dated by TCRdb to the late 2010s). The investigation overall reported the following: A correlation was observed between the number of expanded intratumoral alpha and beta TCRs and the tumor nonsynonymous mutation count.

Library preparation was by 5' RACE. Sequenced on a NextSeq 500. Starting from the raw public reads, TCRdb applied fastp trimming at Q25, assembled clones with MiXCR and retained in-frame beta chains. Each entry is one CDR3 protein sequence, shown with its most common DNA and genes. Present in this sample are 20,000 to 25,000 distinct CDR3 sequences, over 2.5% of which were seen just once. Roughly 7.5% of the sample is in the top ten clones. This specimen's time point label, interpreted: sample taken at primary tumor resection. No antigens are known for them. The sample here was lung tumor tissue, taken at surgery. These receptors were taken from a male donor with early-stage non-small cell lung cancer.

Many counts were recorded for this clonotype. This chain joins TRBV12-3 or TRBV12-4 and TRBJ2-1, with D possibly being TRBD1 or TRBD2 (6 bases each). Trimming removed 7 bases from V and 9 bases from J, with 13 bases in between. The CDR3 has 12 residues. The CDR3 protein is CASTIGGSEQFF. CDR3 bases: TGTGCCAGCACTATAGGGGGGAGTGAGCAGTTCTTC.

In its sample, this clonotype was seen many times. This rearrangement joins TRBV13 to TRBJ2-1, with 9 bases identical to TRBD2. V lost 1 base to trimming and J lost 5 bases; unmatched junction nucleotides: 6. This CDR3 contains 16 residues. Per germline, CDR1 PRHDT and CDR2 FYEKMQ (reference sequence). The CDR3 DNA sequence: TGTGCCAGCAGCTTAGAAGGTAGCGGGAGCGACAATGAGCAGTTCTTC. Translating gives CASSLEGSGSDNEQFF.

This clonotype was picked up many times. The rearrangement joins TRBV9 to TRBJ2-1, with 12 bases lining up with TRBD2. This CDR3 spans 15 amino acids. V shed 0 bases and J 8 bases; nucleotides not matched to a gene: 3. CDR1 and CDR2 from the germline V gene are SGDLS and YYNGEE. The CDR3 coding sequence is TGTGCCAGCAGCGTAGGACTAGCGGGAGTTGATGAGCAGTTCTTC. Its protein is CASSVGLAGVDEQFF.